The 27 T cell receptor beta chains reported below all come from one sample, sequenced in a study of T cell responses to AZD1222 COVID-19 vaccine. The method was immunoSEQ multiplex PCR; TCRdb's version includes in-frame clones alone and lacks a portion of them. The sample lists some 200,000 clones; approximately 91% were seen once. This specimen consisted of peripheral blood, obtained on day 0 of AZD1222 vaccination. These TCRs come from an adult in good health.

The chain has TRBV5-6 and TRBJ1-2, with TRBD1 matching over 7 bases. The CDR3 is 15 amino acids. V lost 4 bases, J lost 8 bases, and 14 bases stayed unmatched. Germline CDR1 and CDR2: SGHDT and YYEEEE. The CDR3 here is CASSNNPTGSLGYTF. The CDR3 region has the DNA TGTGCCAGCAGCAATAATCCGACAGGGTCCTTGGGCTACACCTTC.

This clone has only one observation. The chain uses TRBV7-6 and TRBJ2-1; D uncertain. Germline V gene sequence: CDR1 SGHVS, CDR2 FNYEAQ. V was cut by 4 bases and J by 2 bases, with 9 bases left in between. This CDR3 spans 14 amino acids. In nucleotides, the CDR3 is TGTGCCAGCAGCTGGGCGGTTACCTACAATGAGCAGTTCTTC. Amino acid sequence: CASSWAVTYNEQFF.

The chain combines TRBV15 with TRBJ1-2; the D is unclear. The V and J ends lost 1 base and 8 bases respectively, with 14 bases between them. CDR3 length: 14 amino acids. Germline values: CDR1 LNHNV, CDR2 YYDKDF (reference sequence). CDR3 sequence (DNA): TGTGCCACCAGCAGAGGGACTACCCTTTTAGGCTACACCTTC. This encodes CATSRGTTLLGYTF. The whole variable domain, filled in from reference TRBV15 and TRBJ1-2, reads DAMVIQNPRYQVTQFGKPVTLSCSQTLNHNVMYWYQQKSSQAPKLLFHYYDKDFNNEADTPDNFQSRRPNTSFCFLDIRSPGLGDTAMYLCATSRGTTLLGYTFGSGTRLTVV.

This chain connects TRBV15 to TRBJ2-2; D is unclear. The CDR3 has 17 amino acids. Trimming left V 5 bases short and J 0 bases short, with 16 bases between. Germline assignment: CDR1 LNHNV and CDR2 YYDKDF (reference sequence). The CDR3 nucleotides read TGTGCCACCAGCCCTAACCTCGGGCTAGCGAACACCGGGGAGCTGTTTTTT. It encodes CATSPNLGLANTGELFF.

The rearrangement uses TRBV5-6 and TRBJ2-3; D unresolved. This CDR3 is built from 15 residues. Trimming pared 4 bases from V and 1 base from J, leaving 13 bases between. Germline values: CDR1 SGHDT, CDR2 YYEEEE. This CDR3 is CASSPPGRRTDTQYF. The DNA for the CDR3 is TGTGCCAGCAGCCCTCCAGGACGCCGCACAGATACGCAGTATTTT.

CDR3 residues: CASSQDYGGYGYTF. Written as DNA, the CDR3 is TGTGCCAGCAGCCAAGATTACGGCGGGTATGGCTACACCTTC. The chain employs TRBV3-1 (or the pseudogene TRBV3-2) and TRBJ1-2; D ambiguous. This CDR3 has 14 amino acids. Germline V gives CDR1 LGHDT, CDR2 YNNKEL (reference sequence). V lost 0 bases to trimming and J lost 5 bases, with 10 bases between them.

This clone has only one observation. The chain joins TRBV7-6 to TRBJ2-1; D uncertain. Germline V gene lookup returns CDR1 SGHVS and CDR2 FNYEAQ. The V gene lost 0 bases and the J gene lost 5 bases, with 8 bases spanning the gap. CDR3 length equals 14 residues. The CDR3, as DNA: TGTGCCAGCAGCTTAGCGAACCTCAACAATGAGCAGTTCTTC. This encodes CASSLANLNNEQFF.

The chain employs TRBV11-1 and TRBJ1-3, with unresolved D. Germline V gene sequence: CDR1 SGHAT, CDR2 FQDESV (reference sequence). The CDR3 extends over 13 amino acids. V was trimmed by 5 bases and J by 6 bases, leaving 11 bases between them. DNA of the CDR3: TGTGCCAGCAGCCTCCGGTCGCAAAACACCATATATTTT. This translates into CASSLRSQNTIYF. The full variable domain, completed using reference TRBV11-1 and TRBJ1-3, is EAEVAQSPRYKITEKSQAVAFWCDPISGHATLYWYRQILGQGPELLVQFQDESVVDDSQLPKDRFSAERLKGVDSTLKIQPAELGDSAMYLCASSLRSQNTIYFGEGSWLTVV.

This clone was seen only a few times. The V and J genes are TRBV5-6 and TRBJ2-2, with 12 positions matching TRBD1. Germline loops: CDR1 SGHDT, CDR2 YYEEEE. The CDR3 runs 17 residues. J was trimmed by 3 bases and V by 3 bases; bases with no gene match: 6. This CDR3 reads CASSSLGQGAYTGELFF. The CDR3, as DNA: TGTGCCAGCAGCTCCCTGGGACAGGGGGCTTACACCGGGGAGCTGTTTTTT. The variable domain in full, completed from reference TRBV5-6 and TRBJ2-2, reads DAGVTQSPTHLIKTRGQQVTLRCSPKSGHDTVSWYQQALGQGPQFIFQYYEEEERQRGNFPDRFSGHQFPNYSSELNVNALLLGDSALYLCASSSLGQGAYTGELFFGEGSRLTVL.

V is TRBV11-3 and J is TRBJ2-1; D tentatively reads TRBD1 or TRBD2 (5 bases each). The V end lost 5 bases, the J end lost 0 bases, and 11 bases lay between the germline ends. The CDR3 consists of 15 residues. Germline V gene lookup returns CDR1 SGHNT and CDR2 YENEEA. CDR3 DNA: TGTGCCAGCAGCGGGGGTTCGGGCTCCTACAATGAGCAGTTCTTC. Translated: CASSGGSGSYNEQFF.

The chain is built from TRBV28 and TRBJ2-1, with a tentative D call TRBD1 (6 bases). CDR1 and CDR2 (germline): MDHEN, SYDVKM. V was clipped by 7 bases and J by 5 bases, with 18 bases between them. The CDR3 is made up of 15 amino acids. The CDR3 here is CASTPIQGSNNEQFF. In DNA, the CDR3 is TGTGCCAGCACCCCAATACAGGGATCAAACAATGAGCAGTTCTTC.

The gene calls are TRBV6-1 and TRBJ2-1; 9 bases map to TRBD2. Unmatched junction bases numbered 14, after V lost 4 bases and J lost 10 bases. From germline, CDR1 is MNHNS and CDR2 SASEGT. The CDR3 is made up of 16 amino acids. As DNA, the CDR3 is TGTGCCAGCAGTGTCTATCCGCGGGAGGGCCCTCGAGAGCAGTTCTTC. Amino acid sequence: CASSVYPREGPREQFF.

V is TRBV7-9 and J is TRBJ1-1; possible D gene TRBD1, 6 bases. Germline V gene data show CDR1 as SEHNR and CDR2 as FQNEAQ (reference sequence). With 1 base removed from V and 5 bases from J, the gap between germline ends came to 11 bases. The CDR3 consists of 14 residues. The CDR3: CASSLGGLMTEAFF. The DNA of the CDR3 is TGTGCCAGCAGCTTAGGGGGGCTGATGACTGAAGCTTTCTTT.

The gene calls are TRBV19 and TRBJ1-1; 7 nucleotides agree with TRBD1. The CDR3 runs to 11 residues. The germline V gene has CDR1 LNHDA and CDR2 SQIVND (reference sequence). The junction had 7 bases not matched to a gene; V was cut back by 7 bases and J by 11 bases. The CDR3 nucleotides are TGTGCCAGTATTTTTGGACAGGAGGCTTTCTTT. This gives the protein CASIFGQEAFF.

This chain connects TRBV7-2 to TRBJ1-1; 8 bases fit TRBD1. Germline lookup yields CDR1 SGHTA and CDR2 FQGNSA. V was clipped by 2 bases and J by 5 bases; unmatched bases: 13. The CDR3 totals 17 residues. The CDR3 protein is CASSLRPGTGDGTEAFF. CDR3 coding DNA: TGTGCCAGCAGCTTAAGGCCCGGGACAGGAGATGGGACTGAAGCTTTCTTT.

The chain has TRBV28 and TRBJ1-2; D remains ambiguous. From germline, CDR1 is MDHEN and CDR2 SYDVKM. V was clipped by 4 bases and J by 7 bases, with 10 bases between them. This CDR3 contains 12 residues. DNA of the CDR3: TGTGCCAGCAGTTACGACATAGCTGGCTACACCTTC. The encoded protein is CASSYDIAGYTF.

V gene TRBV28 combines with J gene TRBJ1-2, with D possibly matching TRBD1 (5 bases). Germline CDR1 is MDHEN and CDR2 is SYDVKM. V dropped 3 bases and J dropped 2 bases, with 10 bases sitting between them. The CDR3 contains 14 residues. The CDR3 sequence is CASSFSDRNYGYTF. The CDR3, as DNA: TGTGCCAGCAGTTTTTCCGACAGAAACTATGGCTACACCTTC.

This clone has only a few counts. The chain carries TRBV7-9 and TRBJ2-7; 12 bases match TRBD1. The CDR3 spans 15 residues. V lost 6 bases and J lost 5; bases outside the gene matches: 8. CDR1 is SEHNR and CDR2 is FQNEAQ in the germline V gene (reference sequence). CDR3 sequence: CASRRDRGRENEQYF. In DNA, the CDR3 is TGTGCCAGCAGACGGGACAGGGGGCGGGAAAACGAGCAGTACTTC.

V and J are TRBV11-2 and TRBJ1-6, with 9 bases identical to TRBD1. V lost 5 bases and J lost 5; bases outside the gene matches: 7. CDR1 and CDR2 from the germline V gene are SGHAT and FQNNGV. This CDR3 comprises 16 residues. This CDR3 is CASSITWTGDNSPLHF. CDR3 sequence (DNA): TGTGCCAGCAGCATAACATGGACAGGGGATAATTCACCCCTCCACTTT.

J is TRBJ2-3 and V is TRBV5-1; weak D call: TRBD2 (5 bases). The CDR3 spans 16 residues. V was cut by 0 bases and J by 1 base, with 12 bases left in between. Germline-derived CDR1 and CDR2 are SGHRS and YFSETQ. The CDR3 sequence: CASSLGTRLGTDTQYF. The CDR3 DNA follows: TGCGCCAGCAGCTTGGGGACTCGTCTGGGCACAGATACGCAGTATTTT.

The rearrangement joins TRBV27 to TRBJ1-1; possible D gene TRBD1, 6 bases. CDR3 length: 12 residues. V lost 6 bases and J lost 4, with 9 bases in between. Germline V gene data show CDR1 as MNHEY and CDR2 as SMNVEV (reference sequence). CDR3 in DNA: TGTGCCAGCAGGACAGGCCTCACTGAAGCTTTCTTT. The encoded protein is CASRTGLTEAFF.

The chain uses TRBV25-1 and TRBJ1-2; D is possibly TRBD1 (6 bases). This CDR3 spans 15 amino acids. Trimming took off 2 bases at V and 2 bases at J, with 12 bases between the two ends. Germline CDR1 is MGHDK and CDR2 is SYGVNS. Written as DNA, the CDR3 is TGTGCCAGCAGTGAACCGGGGACAAGAAACTATGGCTACACCTTC. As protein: CASSEPGTRNYGYTF.

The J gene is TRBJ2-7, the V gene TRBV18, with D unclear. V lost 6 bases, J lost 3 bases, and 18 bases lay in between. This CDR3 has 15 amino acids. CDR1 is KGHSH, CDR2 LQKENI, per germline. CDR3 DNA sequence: TGTGCCAGCTCCCCCGACCCCCCCCCTCTCTACGAGCAGTACTTC. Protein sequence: CASSPDPPPLYEQYF.

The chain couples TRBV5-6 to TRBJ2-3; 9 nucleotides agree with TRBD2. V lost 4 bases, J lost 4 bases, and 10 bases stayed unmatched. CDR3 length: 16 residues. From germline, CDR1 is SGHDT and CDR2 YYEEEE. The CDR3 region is CASSMVSGSGADTQYF. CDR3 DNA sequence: TGTGCCAGCAGCATGGTTAGCGGGAGTGGGGCAGATACGCAGTATTTT.

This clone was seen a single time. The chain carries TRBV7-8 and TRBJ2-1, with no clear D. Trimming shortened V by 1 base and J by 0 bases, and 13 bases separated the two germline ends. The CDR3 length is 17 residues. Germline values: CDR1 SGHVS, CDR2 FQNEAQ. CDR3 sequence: CASSLGVGASSYNEQFF. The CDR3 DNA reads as TGTGCCAGCAGCTTAGGAGTAGGAGCGAGCTCCTACAATGAGCAGTTCTTC.

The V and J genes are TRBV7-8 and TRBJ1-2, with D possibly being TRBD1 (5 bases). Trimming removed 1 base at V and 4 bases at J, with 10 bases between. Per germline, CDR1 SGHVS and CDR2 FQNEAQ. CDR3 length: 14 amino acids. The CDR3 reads CASSLVGGGYGYTF. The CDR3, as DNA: TGTGCCAGCAGCTTAGTGGGGGGTGGCTATGGCTACACCTTC.

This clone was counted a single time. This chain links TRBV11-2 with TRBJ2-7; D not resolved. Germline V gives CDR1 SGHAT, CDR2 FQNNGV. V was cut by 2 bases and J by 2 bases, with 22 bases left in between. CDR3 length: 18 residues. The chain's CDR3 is CASSLPSWPSGRAYEQYF. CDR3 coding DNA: TGTGCCAGCAGCTTACCTTCTTGGCCCTCGGGCAGAGCCTACGAGCAGTACTTC. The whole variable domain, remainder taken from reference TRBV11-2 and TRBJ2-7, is EAGVAQSPRYKIIEKRQSVAFWCNPISGHATLYWYQQILGQGPKLLIQFQNNGVVDDSQLPKDRFSAERLKGVDSTLKIQPAKLEDSAVYLCASSLPSWPSGRAYEQYFGPGTRLTVT.